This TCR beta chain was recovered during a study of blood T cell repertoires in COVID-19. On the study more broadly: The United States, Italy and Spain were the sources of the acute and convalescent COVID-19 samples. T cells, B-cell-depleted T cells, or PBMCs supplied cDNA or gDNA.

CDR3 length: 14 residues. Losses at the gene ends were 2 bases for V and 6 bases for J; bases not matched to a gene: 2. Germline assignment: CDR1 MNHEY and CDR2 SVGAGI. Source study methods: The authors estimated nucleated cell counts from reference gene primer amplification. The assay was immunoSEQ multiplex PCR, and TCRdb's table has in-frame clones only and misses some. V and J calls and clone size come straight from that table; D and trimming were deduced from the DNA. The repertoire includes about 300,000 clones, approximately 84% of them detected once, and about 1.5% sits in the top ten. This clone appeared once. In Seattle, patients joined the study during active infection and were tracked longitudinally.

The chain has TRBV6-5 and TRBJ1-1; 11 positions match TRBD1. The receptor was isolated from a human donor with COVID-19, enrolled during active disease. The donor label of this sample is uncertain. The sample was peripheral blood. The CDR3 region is CASSYGGQGAEAFF. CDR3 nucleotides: TGTGCCAGCAGTTACGGGGGACAGGGGGCTGAAGCTTTCTTT.